A single sample gave rise to the 16 T cell receptor beta chains below, sequenced in a study of T-cell reconstitution after alpha-beta-depleted transplantation in children. Library preparation (for TCRbeta) was performed with unique molecular identifiers. One entry per CDR3 protein results from TCRdb running MiXCR on the PCR reads. The repertoire includes some 100,000 distinct CDR3 sequences, 20% to 30% of them detected once, and about 21% sits in the top ten. The sample consisted of PBMCs, taken before TCRalphabeta/CD19-depleted stem cell transplant. These TCRs come from a boy between 2 and 10 years old with acute lymphoblastic leukemia, due to receive a stem cell transplant.

This rearrangement joins TRBV10-3 to TRBJ2-7, with 9 positions matching TRBD1. The V segment lost 10 bases and the J segment 4 bases; nucleotides outside the gene matches: 5. This CDR3 has 12 residues. CDR1 and CDR2 from the germline V gene are ENHRY and SYGVKD. CDR3 region: CATRDREYEQYF. The DNA of the CDR3 is TGTGCCACACGGGACAGGGAGTACGAGCAGTACTTC.

This clonotype has a handful of counts. The chain joins TRBV2 to TRBJ2-2; 8 bases match TRBD1. Germline CDR1 is SNHLY and CDR2 is FYNNEI. This CDR3 region has 14 residues. V lost 6 bases, J lost 4 bases, and 4 bases stayed unmatched. CDR3 bases: TGTGCCAGCAGCTTTGACAGGGGCACCGGGGAGCTGTTTTTT. Its protein is CASSFDRGTGELFF.

This chain joins TRBV5-1 and TRBJ2-5; TRBD1 aligns across 9 bases. Per the germline V gene, CDR1 is SGHRS and CDR2 is YFSETQ. The V gene end was trimmed by 0 bases and the J gene end by 4 bases; junction bases not matched to a gene: 7. The CDR3 is 16 residues long. CDR3 bases: TGCGCCAGCAGCTTGGTATTGGGACAGGGATCAGAGACCCAGTACTTC. It specifies CASSLVLGQGSETQYF.

This sequence joins TRBV12-3 or TRBV12-4 and TRBJ2-2, with 11 bases that match TRBD2. The ends lost 6 bases at V and 5 bases at J; junction bases unmatched: 5. The CDR3 spans 15 residues. The CDR3 DNA follows: TGTGCCAGCAGCGTAGCGGGAGGGGAAACCGGGGAGCTGTTTTTT. It encodes CASSVAGGETGELFF.

This clonotype occurred many times. This chain connects TRBV12-3 or TRBV12-4 to TRBJ2-5; possible D gene TRBD2, 6 bases. Deletions cut 3 bases from V and 6 bases from J, with 11 bases between. This CDR3 has 13 amino acids. This CDR3 reads CASSFSGGKTQYF. In DNA form, the CDR3 reads TGTGCCAGCAGTTTTTCCGGCGGGAAGACCCAGTACTTC.

The V call is TRBV11-2, the J call TRBJ2-7; D not resolved. CDR1 and CDR2 (germline): SGHAT, FQNNGV. The CDR3 extends over 14 amino acids. Between the trimmed V and J ends, which lost 5 bases and 2 bases, there was a span of 13 bases. The CDR3 here is CASSRTVRTYEQYF. In nucleotides, the CDR3 is TGTGCCAGCAGCCGGACGGTAAGAACCTACGAGCAGTACTTC.

This clonotype has only a few counts. The DNA for the CDR3 is TGTGCCAGCAGGCAGGGGGGACAGCCCCAGCATTTT. Translating gives CASRQGGQPQHF. The rearrangement uses TRBV6-2 or TRBV6-3 and TRBJ1-5, with 7 bases fitting TRBD1. Germline CDR1 reads MNHEY; CDR2 reads SVGEGT. The V gene end was trimmed by 6 bases and the J gene end by 7 bases; junction bases not matched to a gene: 3. The CDR3 spans 12 residues.

This clonotype was counted only a few times. The chain uses TRBV9 and TRBJ2-1; TRBD1 is a possible D gene (5 bases). The CDR3 is 15 amino acids. Germline CDR1 reads SGDLS; CDR2 reads YYNGEE. V gave up 0 bases and J gave up 10 bases, with 17 bases separating them. CDR3 amino acids: CASSVGGQGKGEQFF. CDR3 nucleotide sequence: TGTGCCAGCAGCGTAGGTGGGCAGGGAAAGGGGGAGCAGTTCTTC.

The chain recombines TRBV12-3 or TRBV12-4 with TRBJ2-4; D might be TRBD1 (5 bases). Trimming left V 5 bases short and J 8 bases short, with 10 bases between. The CDR3 is made up of 12 amino acids. The CDR3 protein is CASSGALDIQYF. The CDR3 region has the DNA TGTGCCAGCAGTGGGGCTTTAGACATTCAGTACTTC.

This clonotype has more than one count but fewer than ten. The chain employs TRBV5-1 and TRBJ2-2, with 8 bases that match TRBD1. The CDR3 contains 15 residues. Trimming cost V 4 bases and J 6 bases; bases outside gene matches: 8. Germline loops: CDR1 SGHRS, CDR2 YFSETQ. The CDR3 DNA reads TGCGCCAGCAGCCCTCTGACAGGGGCCCCCGGGGAGCTGTTTTTT. Translating gives CASSPLTGAPGELFF.

The chain employs TRBV7-6 and TRBJ2-7, with 7 bases matching TRBD1. After removal of 6 bases from V and 6 bases from J, the junction contained 5 bases not matched to a gene. The CDR3 totals 12 residues. The germline V gene encodes CDR1 SGHVS and CDR2 FNYEAQ. CDR3 loop: CASSDGQVEQYF. As DNA, the CDR3 is TGTGCCAGCAGTGATGGACAGGTCGAGCAGTACTTC.

This clonotype was counted between two and nine times. The rearrangement joins TRBV5-4 to TRBJ2-1, with D possibly TRBD2 on 5 matching bases. The CDR3 is 14 amino acids. Germline V gives CDR1 SGHNT, CDR2 YYREEE (reference sequence). The V gene lost 0 bases and the J gene lost 9 bases, with 13 bases spanning the gap. CDR3 sequence (DNA): TGTGCCAGCAGCTTGGATATCGGAGGAGCTGAGCAGTTCTTC. It yields the protein CASSLDIGGAEQFF.

The rearrangement uses TRBV5-1 and TRBJ2-1, with TRBD2 matching over 7 bases. Unmatched junction bases numbered 7, after V lost 4 bases and J lost 0 bases. Germline V gene lookup returns CDR1 SGHRS and CDR2 YFSETQ. CDR3 size: 16 residues. CDR3 in amino acids: CASSPLGGSSYNEQFF. In DNA, the CDR3 is TGCGCCAGCAGCCCCCTCGGCGGGAGCTCCTACAATGAGCAGTTCTTC.

This clonotype was seen only a few times. V gene TRBV4-3 combines with J gene TRBJ2-5, with D possibly TRBD1 on 5 matching bases. Germline V CDR1 and CDR2: LGHNA, YSLEER. Trimming removed 0 bases at V and 1 base at J, with 9 bases between. The length of the CDR3 is 15 residues. In nucleotides, the CDR3 is TGCGCCAGCAGCCAAGACTACAGGACCCAAGAGACCCAGTACTTC. Protein: CASSQDYRTQETQYF.

This clonotype was recorded a few times. This chain links TRBV5-1 with TRBJ1-6; possibly TRBD1 for D (5 bases). The CDR3 is made up of 14 amino acids. In germline, CDR1 is SGHRS, CDR2 YFSETQ. The V end was cut by 0 bases, the J end by 5 bases, with 6 bases between. CDR3 amino acids: CASSLDRNNSPLHF. The DNA of the CDR3 is TGCGCCAGCAGCTTGGACAGGAATAATTCACCCCTCCACTTT.

The chain couples TRBV19 to TRBJ1-1, with D possibly matching TRBD1 (5 bases). The CDR3 contains 15 residues. The germline gives CDR1 LNHDA, CDR2 SQIVND (reference sequence). V shed 2 bases and J shed 0 bases, with 10 bases lying between them. The CDR3 sequence is CASSIRGFMNTEAFF. The CDR3 DNA follows: TGTGCCAGTAGTATAAGGGGCTTCATGAACACTGAAGCTTTCTTT.